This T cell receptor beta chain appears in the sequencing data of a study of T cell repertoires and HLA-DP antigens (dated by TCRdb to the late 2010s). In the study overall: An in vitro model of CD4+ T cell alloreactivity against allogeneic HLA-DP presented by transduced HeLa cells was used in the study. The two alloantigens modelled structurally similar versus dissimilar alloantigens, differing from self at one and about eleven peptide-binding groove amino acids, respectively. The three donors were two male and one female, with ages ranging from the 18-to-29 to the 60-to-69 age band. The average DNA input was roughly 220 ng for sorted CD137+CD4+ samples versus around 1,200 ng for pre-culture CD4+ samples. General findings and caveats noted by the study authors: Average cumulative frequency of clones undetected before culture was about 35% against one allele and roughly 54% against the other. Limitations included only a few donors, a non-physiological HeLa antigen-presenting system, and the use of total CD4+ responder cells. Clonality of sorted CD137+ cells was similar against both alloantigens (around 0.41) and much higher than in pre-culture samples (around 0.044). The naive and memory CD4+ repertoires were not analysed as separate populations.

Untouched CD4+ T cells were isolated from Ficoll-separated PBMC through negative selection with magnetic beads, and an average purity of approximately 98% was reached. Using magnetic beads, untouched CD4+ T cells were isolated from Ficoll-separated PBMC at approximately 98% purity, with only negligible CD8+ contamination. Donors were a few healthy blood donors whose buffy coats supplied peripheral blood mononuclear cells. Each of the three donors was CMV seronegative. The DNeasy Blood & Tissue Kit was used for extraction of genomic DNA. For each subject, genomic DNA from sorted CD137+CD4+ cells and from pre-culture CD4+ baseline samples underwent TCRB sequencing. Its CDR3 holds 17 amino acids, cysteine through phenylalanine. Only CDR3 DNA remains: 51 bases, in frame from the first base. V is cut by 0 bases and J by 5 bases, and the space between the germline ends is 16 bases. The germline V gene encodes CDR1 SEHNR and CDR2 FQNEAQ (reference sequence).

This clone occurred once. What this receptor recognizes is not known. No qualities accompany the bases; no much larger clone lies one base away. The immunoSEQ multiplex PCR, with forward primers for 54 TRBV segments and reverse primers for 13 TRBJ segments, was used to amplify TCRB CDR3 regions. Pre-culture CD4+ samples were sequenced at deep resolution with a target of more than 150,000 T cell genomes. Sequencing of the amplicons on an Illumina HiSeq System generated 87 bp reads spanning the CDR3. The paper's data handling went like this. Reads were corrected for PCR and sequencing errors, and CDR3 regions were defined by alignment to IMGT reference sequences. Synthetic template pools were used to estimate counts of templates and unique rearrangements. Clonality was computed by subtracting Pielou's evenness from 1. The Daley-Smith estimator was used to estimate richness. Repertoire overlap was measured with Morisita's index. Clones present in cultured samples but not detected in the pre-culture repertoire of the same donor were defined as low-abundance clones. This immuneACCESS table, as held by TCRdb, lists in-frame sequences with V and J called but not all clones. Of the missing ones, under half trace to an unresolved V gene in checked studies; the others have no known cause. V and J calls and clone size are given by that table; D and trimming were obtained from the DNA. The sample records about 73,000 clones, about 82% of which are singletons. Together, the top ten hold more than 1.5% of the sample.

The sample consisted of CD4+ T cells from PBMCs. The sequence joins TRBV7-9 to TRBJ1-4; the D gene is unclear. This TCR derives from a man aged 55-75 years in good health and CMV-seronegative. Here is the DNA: TGTGCCAGCAGCTTAGCGCGTATTCTCAGACCCAATGAAAAACTGTTTTTT. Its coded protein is CASSLARILRPNEKLFF.